Sequencing of this T cell receptor beta chain was carried out in a study of post-analysis software for immune sequencing data. Unique-molecular-identifier-tagged TCR beta cDNA libraries were used. TCRdb recomputed calls from the PCR reads with MiXCR, one row per CDR3 protein. This table has 350,000 to 500,000 distinct CDR3 sequences, 39% appearing once. The material sequenced was blood. The origin of this receptor is a girl aged 2 to 9 with multiple sclerosis.

The CDR3 DNA follows: TGCGCCAGCAGCGAGACAGATTACAATGAGCAGTTCTTC. It is translated as CASSETDYNEQFF. The rearrangement joins TRBV5-1 to TRBJ2-1; TRBD1 might be the D (5 bases). In germline, CDR1 is SGHRS, CDR2 YFSETQ. This CDR3 contains 13 residues. V was shortened by 4 bases and J by 4 bases, with 9 bases between the two germline ends.